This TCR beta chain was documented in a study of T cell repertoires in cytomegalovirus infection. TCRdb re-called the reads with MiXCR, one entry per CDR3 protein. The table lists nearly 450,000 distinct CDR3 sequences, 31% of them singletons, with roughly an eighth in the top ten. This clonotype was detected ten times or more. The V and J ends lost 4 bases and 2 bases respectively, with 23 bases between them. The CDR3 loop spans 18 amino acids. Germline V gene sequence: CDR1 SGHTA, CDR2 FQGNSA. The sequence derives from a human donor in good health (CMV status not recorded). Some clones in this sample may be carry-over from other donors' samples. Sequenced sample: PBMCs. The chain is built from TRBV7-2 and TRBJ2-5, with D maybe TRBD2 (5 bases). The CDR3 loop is CASSSPPLRSSGQETQYF. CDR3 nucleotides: TGTGCCAGCAGCTCCCCCCCCCTCCGATCCTCGGGACAAGAGACCCAGTACTTC.